Shown below are 9 T cell receptor beta chains from a single sample sequenced in a study of blood T cell repertoires in COVID-19 (TCRdb year 2020). The library was prepared using the immunoSEQ multiplex PCR assay. TCRdb carries this immuneACCESS record with in-frame sequences only. Its versions omit some clonotypes, under half of them owing to an unresolved V gene in the studies checked, with the rest unexplained. The sample records approximately 440,000 clones, roughly 91% of which are singletons. 0.6% of the sample goes to the ten largest clones. The sequenced material came from PBMCs or T cells enriched from blood (not recorded which). The source is a man aged 18 to 30 who had recovered from COVID-19.

This chain uses TRBV6-5 with TRBJ2-3; a weak D match, TRBD2 (5 bases). Germline-derived CDR1 and CDR2 are MNHEY and SVGAGI. Between the trimmed V and J ends, which lost 1 base and 3 bases, there was a span of 11 bases. The CDR3 has 15 amino acids. Here the CDR3 reads CASSYFGDGTDTQYF. In nucleotides, the CDR3 is TGTGCCAGCAGTTACTTCGGGGATGGGACAGATACGCAGTATTTT.

V and J are TRBV3-1 (or the pseudogene TRBV3-2) and TRBJ2-2; a possible D gene is TRBD1 (5 bases). Trimming pared 3 bases from V and 4 bases from J, leaving 12 bases between. This CDR3 is 15 amino acids long. The germline gives CDR1 LGHDT, CDR2 YNNKEL (reference sequence). CDR3 sequence reads: CASSHDIRATGELFF. The DNA for the CDR3 is TGTGCCAGCAGCCACGACATCAGGGCCACCGGGGAGCTGTTTTTT.

The CDR3 protein is CAISESGAAQHF. The CDR3 nucleotides read TGTGCCATCAGTGAGTCGGGGGCCGCCCAGCATTTT. J is TRBJ1-5 and V is TRBV10-3; perhaps TRBD1 as D (6 bases). Germline V gene sequence: CDR1 ENHRY, CDR2 SYGVKD. Trimming stripped 0 bases from V and 11 bases from J, with 8 bases between. This CDR3 has 12 residues.

The genes are TRBV15 and TRBJ2-7; D is possibly TRBD1 (6 bases). CDR1 and CDR2 from the germline V gene are LNHNV and YYDKDF (reference sequence). The CDR3 sequence is 14 residues long. V lost 0 bases and J lost 4, with 10 bases in between. The CDR3 nucleotides read TGTGCCACCAGCAGAGATCAGGGGTATTACGAGCAGTACTTC. Its translation is CATSRDQGYYEQYF.

Concerning this clone: Other DNA sequences within the sample encode an identical CDR3. The chain uses TRBV11-2 and TRBJ2-7, with 7 bases matching TRBD1. CDR3 length: 13 residues. V lost 3 bases and J lost 3; bases outside the gene matches: 2. Germline V gives CDR1 SGHAT, CDR2 FQNNGV. CDR3 in DNA: TGTGCCAGCAGCTTCGGGACAGACTACGAGCAGTACTTC. This sequence encodes CASSFGTDYEQYF.

The chain uses TRBV2 and TRBJ1-6; D unresolved. The ends were cut back, 8 bases at V and 7 bases at J, with 15 bases in the middle. This CDR3 is 14 amino acids long. Germline loops: CDR1 SNHLY, CDR2 FYNNEI. The CDR3 region has the DNA TGTGCCAGCGGAGGAGAGCTGTTAAATTCACCCCTCCACTTT. Its translation: CASGGELLNSPLHF. Together with reference TRBV2 and TRBJ1-6, the CDR3 gives the full variable domain: EPEVTQTPSHQVTQMGQEVILRCVPISNHLYFYWYRQILGQKVEFLVSFYNNEISEKSEIFDDQFSVERPDGSNFTLKIRSTKLEDSAMYFCASGGELLNSPLHFGNGTRLTVT.

The V and J genes are TRBV28 and TRBJ1-2, with 8 bases identical to TRBD1. The CDR3 loop spans 15 amino acids. V lost 8 bases to trimming and J lost 8 bases; unmatched junction nucleotides: 16. From germline, CDR1 is MDHEN and CDR2 SYDVKM. For the CDR3, the DNA is TGTGCCAGCGAGCCCCCGGGACAGGCGGCGTGGGGCTACACCTTC. Protein sequence: CASEPPGQAAWGYTF.

V and J are TRBV7-9 and TRBJ1-4, with TRBD1 identical over 9 bases. After removal of 4 bases from V and 7 bases from J, the junction contained 7 bases not matched to a gene. CDR1 is SEHNR, CDR2 FQNEAQ, per germline (reference sequence). This CDR3 comprises 15 residues. For the CDR3, the DNA is TGTGCCAGCAGCTCCACACAGGGGGCTGGTGAAAAACTGTTTTTT. It yields the protein CASSSTQGAGEKLFF.

The rearrangement uses TRBV19 and TRBJ1-2, with 7 bases lining up with TRBD1. The V gene end was trimmed by 5 bases and the J gene end by 8 bases; junction bases not matched to a gene: 20. Germline CDR1 is LNHDA and CDR2 is SQIVND (reference sequence). The CDR3 runs to 17 residues. CDR3 residues: CASSARPQQGPRGGYTF. The DNA for the CDR3 is TGTGCCAGTAGTGCTCGACCTCAACAGGGGCCCCGCGGAGGCTACACCTTC.